The entry below gives a single T cell receptor beta chain sequence along with its context. These data originate in a study of blood T cell repertoires in COVID-19. Looking at the study overall: Sample material is recorded as cDNA or gDNA derived from T cells, B-cell-depleted T cells, or PBMCs.

Assay used: immunoSEQ multiplex PCR; TCRdb lists only in-frame clones, some missing. The table has nearly 250,000 clones, approximately 85% seen once. Donors were grouped by their self-reported clinical history. The germline V and J ends were trimmed by 5 bases and 4 bases, with 8 bases remaining between them. This CDR3 spans 12 amino acids. CDR1 and CDR2 from the germline V gene are SEHNR and FQNEAQ (reference sequence). This TCR came from a woman in her fifties or sixties with acute COVID-19. The gene calls are TRBV7-9 and TRBJ1-1, with TRBD1 as a possible D gene (5 bases). The sample consisted of PBMCs or T cells enriched from blood (not recorded which). The chain's CDR3 is CASSRGSTEAFF. The CDR3 bases are TGTGCCAGCAGCCGGGGGAGCACTGAAGCTTTCTTT.